The 28 T cell receptor beta chains listed next were all sequenced from one sample in a study of yellow fever vaccine responses in identical twins. TCRdb called the RT-PCR reads again in MiXCR, with one record for every CDR3 protein. The sample lists several hundred distinct CDR3 sequences, about three quarters seen once, with approximately 14% in the top ten. The material was T cells from blood (PBMCs), unsorted or a sorted subset (not recorded which), obtained before or after yellow fever vaccination (not recorded which). Every receptor here comes from a female donor who received the yellow fever vaccine.

The rearrangement joins TRBV29-1 to TRBJ1-1; 7 nucleotides line up with TRBD1. This CDR3 comprises 12 residues. The V and J ends lost 4 bases and 3 bases, in that order; junction bases with no gene match: 2. Germline CDR1 and CDR2: SQVTM and ANQGSEA. CDR3 protein: CSVAGQDTEAFF. The CDR3 coding sequence is TGCAGCGTTGCCGGACAGGACACTGAAGCTTTCTTT.

J is TRBJ2-1 and V is TRBV10-3, with 12 bases lining up with TRBD2. This CDR3 region has 15 residues. Germline CDR1 and CDR2: ENHRY and SYGVKD. J gave up 9 bases and V 0 bases, and 3 bases lay outside the gene matches. This CDR3 is CAISESQLAGGEQFF. The CDR3 DNA is TGTGCCATCAGTGAGTCGCAACTAGCGGGAGGTGAGCAGTTCTTC.

The chain recombines TRBV20-1 with TRBJ2-1; possible D gene TRBD2, 5 bases. The CDR3 is made up of 15 amino acids. Germline CDR1 DFQATT, CDR2 SNEGSKA (reference sequence). Deletions cut 3 bases from V and 0 bases from J, with 12 bases between. CDR3 in amino acids: CSARGLSGSYNEQFF. The CDR3 DNA reads as TGCAGTGCTAGGGGGTTAAGCGGCTCCTACAATGAGCAGTTCTTC.

V gene TRBV20-1 combines with J gene TRBJ2-7; TRBD2 agrees at 11 bases. The CDR3 runs 15 residues. V was pared by 5 bases and J by 4 bases, with 10 bases of the junction left unmatched. Per germline, CDR1 DFQATT and CDR2 SNEGSKA (reference sequence). CDR3 sequence (DNA): TGCAGTGCTTCAACCCCGGGACTAGCGGAGTACGAGCAGTACTTC. It yields the protein CSASTPGLAEYEQYF.

This clonotype was found once. The V gene is TRBV11-1, the J gene TRBJ2-1; TRBD2 agrees at 10 bases. This CDR3 comprises 18 residues. Trimming removed 2 bases from V and 9 bases from J; junction bases left unmatched: 16. The germline CDR1 and CDR2 sequences are SGHAT and FQDESV (reference sequence). The CDR3: CASSLYRVRLAGVGEQFF. DNA for the CDR3: TGTGCCAGCAGCTTATACCGGGTACGGCTAGCGGGAGTAGGTGAGCAGTTCTTC.

The rearrangement links TRBV19 to TRBJ2-5; D gene unclear. The V gene's germline CDR1 is LNHDA and CDR2 SQIVND (reference sequence). V lost 5 bases and J lost 2, with 9 bases in between. CDR3 length: 13 amino acids. The DNA of the CDR3 is TGTGCCAGTAGTTTTTCAGATCAAGAGACCCAGTACTTC. Translation: CASSFSDQETQYF.

Only a few counts were recorded for this clonotype. Relative to the germline gene, one junction end is altered; a read error may explain this. The chain has TRBV5-1 and TRBJ2-1; D is tentatively TRBD1 or TRBD2 (5 bases each). Germline CDR1 SGHRS, CDR2 YFSETQ. The CDR3 is 15 amino acids. CDR3 sequence (DNA): TGCGCCAGCAACTTGGACTCCGCGAGGGGCAATGAGCAGTTCTTC. It specifies CASNLDSARGNEQFF.

The V call is TRBV12-3 or TRBV12-4, the J call TRBJ1-1; TRBD1 might be the D (6 bases). This CDR3 region has 15 residues. The ends were cut back, 5 bases at V and 4 bases at J, with 17 bases in the middle. DNA for the CDR3: TGTGCCAGCAGTCCATTGGGGCAGGGGTCCACTGAAGCTTTCTTT. Amino acid sequence: CASSPLGQGSTEAFF.

This clonotype was found a few times. The junction does not match germline at one end; this may be a read error. V usage is TRBV30 and J usage is TRBJ1-2; 8 nucleotides align to TRBD1. This CDR3 is built from 11 residues. In germline, CDR1 is GTSNPN, CDR2 SVGIG (reference sequence). The CDR3 is CAWSVEGQVVF. The CDR3 region has the DNA TGTGCCTGGAGTGTCGAGGGACAGGTGGTCTTC.

V is TRBV13 and J is TRBJ1-1; 9 bases align to TRBD1. CDR1 and CDR2 from the germline V gene are PRHDT and FYEKMQ (reference sequence). The J segment lost 5 bases and the V segment lost 5 bases, leaving 12 bases of the junction unmatched. The length of the CDR3 is 16 residues. The CDR3: CASSLQGAALSTEAFF. CDR3 DNA sequence: TGTGCCAGCAGCCTACAGGGGGCCGCACTGAGTACTGAAGCTTTCTTT.

V usage is TRBV30 and J usage is TRBJ2-3, with D tentatively TRBD2 (6 bases). This CDR3 is 14 amino acids long. Looked up from germline, CDR1 is GTSNPN and CDR2 is SVGIG (reference sequence). Deletions cut 4 bases from V and 4 bases from J, with 15 bases between. The CDR3 sequence is CAWTLFGSADTQYF. The CDR3 DNA reads TGTGCCTGGACCTTATTCGGGAGCGCAGATACGCAGTATTTT.

This clonotype is classed as hyperexpanded (1% or more). This chain links TRBV4-3 with TRBJ1-3; the match to TRBD1 covers 8 bases. This CDR3 has 15 residues. V was pared by 3 bases and J by 2 bases, with 3 bases of the junction left unmatched. CDR1 and CDR2 (germline): LGHNA, YSLEER. CDR3 nucleotides: TGCGCCAGCAGCCAGGACAGGGTGCCTGGAAACACCATATATTTT. Its protein is CASSQDRVPGNTIYF.

The chain links TRBV24-1 to TRBJ1-2, with D uncertain. Trimming stripped 8 bases from V and 3 bases from J, with 12 bases between. Germline-derived CDR1 and CDR2 are KGHDR and SFDVKD. The CDR3 loop spans 13 amino acids. The CDR3 is CATKPAGYYGYTF. The CDR3 DNA sequence: TGTGCCACCAAGCCAGCGGGGTACTATGGCTACACCTTC.

This chain uses TRBV21-1 with TRBJ2-3; TRBD1, the table's D call, lacks a check against the DNA. TRBV21-1 is described as a pseudogene. The CDR3 runs 15 residues. The CDR3 here is CASSRASSPGDTQYF. The CDR3 region has the DNA TGTGCCAGCAGCAGGGCTTCTTCCCCTGGAGATACGCAGTATTTT.

The gene calls are TRBV6-1 and TRBJ1-5; 8 bases are shared with TRBD1. The CDR3 spans 16 residues. V trimming: 6 bases; J trimming: 2 bases; junction bases outside the gene matches: 9. Germline loops: CDR1 MNHNS, CDR2 SASEGT. CDR3 protein: CASRNQGAMGNQPQHF. As DNA, the CDR3 is TGTGCCAGCAGGAACCAGGGGGCGATGGGCAATCAGCCCCAGCATTTT.

This chain connects TRBV6-1 to TRBJ1-5; 8 bases match TRBD1. CDR1 and CDR2 from the germline V gene are MNHNS and SASEGT. The CDR3 extends over 13 amino acids. J gave up 6 bases and V 5 bases, and 3 bases lay outside the gene matches. For the CDR3, the DNA is TGTGCCAGCAGTAGGACAGGGAGTCAGCCCCAGCATTTT. It translates to CASSRTGSQPQHF.

The CDR3 protein is CASSLRRGRTEAFF. The DNA of the CDR3 is TGTGCCAGCAGCTTACGCAGGGGGCGAACTGAAGCTTTCTTT. The chain couples TRBV11-1 to TRBJ1-1; 8 nucleotides match TRBD1. V was pared by 2 bases and J by 5 bases, with 4 bases of the junction left unmatched. The CDR3 is 14 amino acids. From germline, CDR1 is SGHAT and CDR2 FQDESV (reference sequence).

The V call is TRBV18, the J call TRBJ2-2; 7 positions match TRBD2. This CDR3 has 16 amino acids. The trim removed 3 bases at V and 3 bases at J, leaving 7 bases unmatched. Germline CDR1 KGHSH, CDR2 LQKENI. The CDR3 coding sequence is TGTGCCAGCTCACCGCTACTAGCGAGCTACACCGGGGAGCTGTTTTTT. Its translation is CASSPLLASYTGELFF.

The V and J genes are TRBV4-3 and TRBJ2-3; tentative D call: TRBD2 (6 bases). Germline lookup yields CDR1 LGHNA and CDR2 YSLEER. The CDR3 is made up of 16 amino acids. V was trimmed by 0 bases and J by 2 bases, leaving 12 bases between them. DNA of the CDR3: TGCGCCAGCAGCCAAGATTTAGGAGGGGTCACAGATACGCAGTATTTT. Translated: CASSQDLGGVTDTQYF.

This clonotype was recorded a few times. The chain employs TRBV7-6 and TRBJ1-1; D remains ambiguous. Germline V CDR1 and CDR2: SGHVS, FNYEAQ. The V and J ends lost 5 bases and 1 base respectively, with 14 bases between them. The CDR3 loop spans 15 amino acids. CDR3 nucleotide sequence: TGTGCCAGCAGCCCTGGGCCAACTCCGAACACTGAAGCTTTCTTT. It translates to CASSPGPTPNTEAFF.

This rearrangement joins TRBV11-3 to TRBJ2-5; 10 bases are a match to TRBD2. The trim removed 5 bases at V and 5 bases at J, leaving 5 bases unmatched. Germline V gene data show CDR1 as SGHNT and CDR2 as YENEEA. This CDR3 region has 14 residues. This CDR3 is CASSPGLARETQYF. The DNA for the CDR3 is TGTGCCAGCAGCCCGGGACTAGCGAGGGAGACCCAGTACTTC.

The chain has TRBV30 and TRBJ1-1, with a weak D call TRBD1 (5 bases). The germline V gene encodes CDR1 GTSNPN and CDR2 SVGIG (reference sequence). The CDR3 length is 10 residues. V lost 5 bases, J lost 7 bases, and 8 bases lay in between. As DNA, the CDR3 is TGTGCCTGGGGACACAATGAAGCTTTCTTT. Translation: CAWGHNEAFF.

V usage is TRBV4-2 and J usage is TRBJ2-2, with 7 bases identical to TRBD2. The germline gives CDR1 LGHNA, CDR2 YNFKEQ. The CDR3 is made up of 15 amino acids. J gave up 6 bases and V 5 bases, and 9 bases lay outside the gene matches. The CDR3 nucleotides read TGTGCCAGCAGCGGAGGGTCTAGCGGCGCCGGGGAGCTGTTTTTT. The encoded protein is CASSGGSSGAGELFF.

Written as DNA, the CDR3 is TGCAGTGCTAGCCGCAGTCCCAATCAGCCCCAGCATTTT. This sequence encodes CSASRSPNQPQHF. This sequence joins TRBV20-1 and TRBJ1-5; D gene unclear. There are 13 residues in the CDR3. The V end lost 3 bases, the J end lost 3 bases, and 9 bases lay between the germline ends. Germline V gives CDR1 DFQATT, CDR2 SNEGSKA (reference sequence).

V is TRBV7-3 and J is TRBJ2-1, with 7 bases matching TRBD2. The CDR3 is 15 residues long. V trimming: 1 base; J trimming: 3 bases; junction bases outside the gene matches: 3. CDR1 SGHTA and CDR2 FQGTGA come from the germline V gene. CDR3 region: CASSLSGDYYNEQFF. CDR3 DNA: TGTGCCAGCAGCTTAAGCGGGGACTACTACAATGAGCAGTTCTTC.

The chain has TRBV4-1 and TRBJ1-5, with TRBD1 as a possible D gene (5 bases). Between the trimmed V and J ends, which lost 2 bases and 2 bases, there was a span of 7 bases. CDR1 is MGHRA, CDR2 YSYEKL, per germline. The CDR3 extends over 14 amino acids. The CDR3 protein is CASSQPGGNQPQHF. CDR3 DNA sequence: TGCGCCAGCAGCCAACCGGGGGGCAATCAGCCCCAGCATTTT.

This clonotype was observed a few times. For the CDR3, the DNA is TGTGCCAGCAGCCCCTGGGCGGGTCTGCTTGTGGAAGCTTTCTTT. Its protein is CASSPWAGLLVEAFF. V gene TRBV5-5 combines with J gene TRBJ1-1, with no clear D. The CDR3 length is 15 residues. Germline V gives CDR1 SGHKS, CDR2 YYEKEE (reference sequence). V was pared by 4 bases and J by 8 bases, with 21 bases between.

The rearrangement uses TRBV12-3 or TRBV12-4 and TRBJ2-2; D may be TRBD1 (5 bases). The CDR3 sequence is 17 residues long. V was shortened by 7 bases and J by 1 base, with 19 bases between the two germline ends. CDR3 sequence reads: CASTSGGAVVNTGELFF. In DNA form, the CDR3 reads TGTGCCAGCACCTCCGGTGGGGCAGTGGTGAACACCGGGGAGCTGTTTTTT.